Presented here are 20 T cell receptor beta chains from one specimen sequenced in a study of Ad26.COV2.S vaccination and SARS-CoV-2 variants. TCRdb's table, derived via immunoSEQ multiplex PCR, lists solely in-frame clones and lacks some. Counted here are about 350,000 clones, less than 90% occurring once; the ten biggest clones make up about 10%. Treatment noted: roughly 19 received Ad26.COV2.S at low or high dose, single or two shots; several received placebo; per-sample allocation not given. Sample collection was performed on day 63 after the first vaccine or placebo injection. Sequences were derived from peripheral blood, sampled in a trial of Ad26.COV2.S vaccine versus placebo. Source of these receptors: a person aged 18 to 65 who received the Ad26.COV2.S COVID-19 vaccine or a placebo.

The V call is TRBV19, the J call TRBJ2-1; a weak D match, TRBD1 (6 bases). Trimming left V 7 bases short and J 2 bases short, with 9 bases between. The CDR3 is 13 residues long. The germline CDR1 and CDR2 sequences are LNHDA and SQIVND (reference sequence). CDR3 sequence: CASKQGPYNEQFF. CDR3 in DNA: TGTGCCAGTAAACAGGGACCCTACAATGAGCAGTTCTTC.

This clone turned up a few times. The CDR3 sequence: CASSVTSSGRMSEQYF. The CDR3 bases are TGTGCCAGCAGCGTCACGTCTAGCGGGAGAATGAGCGAGCAGTACTTC. The V call is TRBV7-2, the J call TRBJ2-7, with 10 positions matching TRBD2. The trim removed 5 bases at V and 6 bases at J, leaving 13 bases unmatched. CDR1 is SGHTA, CDR2 FQGNSA, per germline. This CDR3 contains 16 residues.

The chain uses TRBV27 and TRBJ1-5, with a possible D match to TRBD1 (6 bases). This CDR3 spans 13 amino acids. V lost 5 bases, J lost 5 bases, and 10 bases lay in between. Germline-derived CDR1 and CDR2 are MNHEY and SMNVEV (reference sequence). CDR3 nucleotides: TGTGCCAGCAGTCCGACAGGCTATCAGCCCCAGCATTTT. Its translation is CASSPTGYQPQHF.

The chain carries TRBV19 and TRBJ1-1; D unresolved. This CDR3 comprises 13 residues. Germline CDR1 is LNHDA and CDR2 is SQIVND (reference sequence). Trimming left V 1 base short and J 0 bases short, with 3 bases between. The CDR3 DNA reads as TGTGCCAGTAGTATAGGCATGAACACTGAAGCTTTCTTT. This encodes CASSIGMNTEAFF.

This chain links TRBV14 with TRBJ2-3, with D possibly being TRBD2 (6 bases). V was cut by 1 base and J by 4 bases, with 15 bases left in between. The germline V gene has CDR1 SGHDN and CDR2 FVKESK. This CDR3 is built from 16 residues. As DNA, the CDR3 is TGTGCCAGCAGCCAAGTTCCGGGGGTCAGGGCAGATACGCAGTATTTT. Encoded protein: CASSQVPGVRADTQYF.

The chain joins TRBV7-2 to TRBJ2-2; D unresolved. V was trimmed by 4 bases and J by 5 bases, leaving 14 bases between them. CDR1 and CDR2 from the germline V gene are SGHTA and FQGNSA. The length of the CDR3 is 15 residues. The CDR3 region is CASSSLISGTGELFF. In nucleotides, the CDR3 is TGTGCCAGCAGCTCCCTTATATCAGGAACCGGGGAGCTGTTTTTT.

The V call is TRBV19, the J call TRBJ2-7, with a possible D match to TRBD2 (6 bases). The V and J ends lost 5 bases and 6 bases respectively, with 14 bases between them. Germline values: CDR1 LNHDA, CDR2 SQIVND (reference sequence). CDR3 length: 13 residues. The CDR3 DNA reads TGTGCCAGTAGTCTCTCGGGGGTCGGCGAGCAGTACTTC. Translated, it gives CASSLSGVGEQYF.

The chain has TRBV28 and TRBJ1-4; D possibly corresponds to TRBD1 (5 bases). The CDR3 covers 15 residues. Trimming pared 2 bases from V and 1 base from J, leaving 8 bases between. Germline loops: CDR1 MDHEN, CDR2 SYDVKM. The CDR3 DNA sequence: TGTGCCAGCAGTTTAGGGGCAGAAACTAATGAAAAACTGTTTTTT. It translates to CASSLGAETNEKLFF.

V gene TRBV5-4 combines with J gene TRBJ2-7; tentatively, D is TRBD2 (5 bases). The V gene's germline CDR1 is SGHNT and CDR2 YYREEE (reference sequence). The CDR3 runs to 15 residues. Trimming pared 4 bases from V and 2 bases from J, leaving 16 bases between. The CDR3 region is CASSPPSGNPYEQYF. The CDR3 region has the DNA TGTGCCAGCAGCCCACCGTCCGGGAACCCCTACGAGCAGTACTTC.

This chain joins TRBV5-4 and TRBJ2-1; D is undetermined. Deletions cut 0 bases from V and 4 bases from J, with 11 bases between. This CDR3 region has 15 residues. CDR1 and CDR2 (germline): SGHNT, YYREEE (reference sequence). The CDR3 reads CASSLGGPQYNEQFF. In DNA form, the CDR3 reads TGTGCCAGCAGCTTGGGTGGTCCTCAATACAATGAGCAGTTCTTC.

The chain carries TRBV28 and TRBJ1-3; D not certain. Trimming removed 2 bases at V and 0 bases at J, with 8 bases between. Germline V gives CDR1 MDHEN, CDR2 SYDVKM. The CDR3 extends over 15 amino acids. CDR3 sequence: CASSLDDPSGNTIYF. In nucleotides, the CDR3 is TGTGCCAGCAGTTTAGACGACCCCTCTGGAAACACCATATATTTT.

V is TRBV24-1 and J is TRBJ2-5; 7 bases line up with TRBD2. The CDR3 covers 21 residues. V lost 7 bases, J lost 4 bases, and 29 bases stayed unmatched. CDR1 is KGHDR and CDR2 is SFDVKD in the germline V gene. The CDR3 DNA follows: TGTGCCACCAGGAGAGGACTCGACATTCTGCGAAGGGGCCCGGGGGGAGAGACCCAGTACTTC. Translation gives CATRRGLDILRRGPGGETQYF.

The chain couples TRBV5-1 to TRBJ1-2, with 7 bases fitting TRBD1. Germline V gene data show CDR1 as SGHRS and CDR2 as YFSETQ. Trimming at V came to 4 bases and at J to 0 bases, leaving 21 bases not matched to a gene. The CDR3 length is 20 residues. The CDR3 region is CASSLSSGQRPSGTNYGYTF. The DNA for the CDR3 is TGCGCCAGCAGCCTGAGCTCGGGACAGAGGCCATCGGGGACTAACTATGGCTACACCTTC.

This sequence joins TRBV30 and TRBJ1-5; 9 bases are a match to TRBD1. Trimming removed 4 bases from V and 7 bases from J; junction bases left unmatched: 11. Per the germline V gene, CDR1 is GTSNPN and CDR2 is SVGIG (reference sequence). This CDR3 spans 15 amino acids. The CDR3 sequence: CAWTKWGQGGQPQHF. The CDR3 DNA is TGTGCCTGGACCAAATGGGGACAGGGAGGGCAGCCCCAGCATTTT.

CDR3 sequence reads: CASSESGSTNEQYF. Here the CDR3 DNA reads TGTGCCAGCAGCGAGAGCGGGAGCACGAACGAGCAGTACTTC. The rearrangement uses TRBV9 and TRBJ2-7, with 8 bases fitting TRBD2. Trimming removed 3 bases from V and 5 bases from J; junction bases left unmatched: 7. The CDR3 has 14 amino acids. Germline CDR1 reads SGDLS; CDR2 reads YYNGEE.

The chain carries TRBV10-3 and TRBJ2-7; D ambiguous. Germline assignment: CDR1 ENHRY and CDR2 SYGVKD. Trimming left V 3 bases short and J 2 bases short, with 5 bases between. This CDR3 comprises 12 residues. This chain's CDR3 is CAISDSPYEQYF. The CDR3 nucleotides read TGTGCCATCAGTGACTCCCCCTACGAGCAGTACTTC.

CDR3 DNA: TGTGCCAGTAGCCCACCCACTCCCCAGCATTTT. Amino acids: CASSPPTPQHF. The rearrangement uses TRBV19 and TRBJ1-5, with D unresolved. V shed 6 bases and J shed 10 bases, with 10 bases lying between them. This CDR3 spans 11 amino acids. CDR1 and CDR2 (germline): LNHDA, SQIVND (reference sequence). The whole variable domain, filled in from reference TRBV19 and TRBJ1-5, reads DGGITQSPKYLFRKEGQNVTLSCEQNLNHDAMYWYRQDPGQGLRLIYYSQIVNDFQKGDIAEGYSVSREKKESFPLTVTSAQKNPTAFYLCASSPPTPQHFGDGTRLSIL.

V usage is TRBV18 and J usage is TRBJ1-1; 7 bases are a match to TRBD1. There are 14 residues in the CDR3. Trimming took 4 bases from V and 6 from J; bases not matched to a gene: 8. Germline CDR1 reads KGHSH; CDR2 reads LQKENI. CDR3 region: CASSQGQNGAEAFF. CDR3 nucleotides: TGTGCCAGCTCACAGGGACAGAACGGTGCTGAAGCTTTCTTT.

The gene calls are TRBV5-4 and TRBJ2-2, with 7 bases lining up with TRBD2. V lost 1 base, J lost 1 base, and 4 bases stayed unmatched. The V gene's germline CDR1 is SGHNT and CDR2 YYREEE (reference sequence). The CDR3 has 16 amino acids. The CDR3 loop is CASSLRKRENTGELFF. CDR3 coding DNA: TGTGCCAGCAGCTTGCGTAAGCGGGAGAACACCGGGGAGCTGTTTTTT.

This clone was counted between two and nine times. The same CDR3 arises from other DNA sequences in this sample as well. The V gene is TRBV7-8, the J gene TRBJ2-3, with no clear D. The CDR3 spans 12 residues. Germline V CDR1 and CDR2: SGHVS, FQNEAQ. Deletions cut 5 bases from V and 0 bases from J, with 3 bases between. CDR3 in amino acids: CASSPSTDTQYF. In nucleotides, the CDR3 is TGTGCCAGCAGCCCAAGCACAGATACGCAGTATTTT.